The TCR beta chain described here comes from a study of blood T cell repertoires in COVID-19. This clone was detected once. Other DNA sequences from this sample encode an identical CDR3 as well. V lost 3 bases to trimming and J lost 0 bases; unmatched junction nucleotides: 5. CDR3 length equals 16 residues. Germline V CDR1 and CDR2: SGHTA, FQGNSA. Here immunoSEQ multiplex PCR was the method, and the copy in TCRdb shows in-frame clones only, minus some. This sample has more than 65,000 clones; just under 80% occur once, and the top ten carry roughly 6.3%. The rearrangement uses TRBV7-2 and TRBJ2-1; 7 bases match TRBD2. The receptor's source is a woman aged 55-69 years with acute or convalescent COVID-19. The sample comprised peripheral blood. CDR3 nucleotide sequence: TGTGCCAGCAGCTTCTCTAGCGGAGCCTCCTACAATGAGCAGTTCTTC. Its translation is CASSFSSGASYNEQFF.